The 28 T cell receptor beta chains reported below all come from one sample, sequenced in a study of blood T cell repertoires in COVID-19. The protocol was immunoSEQ multiplex PCR, while the TCRdb copy is restricted to in-frame clones and leaves out a portion. The table includes around 97,000 clones, about 85% detected once. The specimen was peripheral blood. These receptors were obtained from a man aged 45-65 years in a cohort sampled during active COVID-19.

The V call is TRBV11-2, the J call TRBJ2-1, with D maybe TRBD1 (6 bases). Trimming took off 6 bases at V and 2 bases at J, with 8 bases between the two ends. Germline lookup yields CDR1 SGHAT and CDR2 FQNNGV. The CDR3 is 13 amino acids. The CDR3 nucleotides read TGTGCCAGCAGTCAGGGGCCCTACAATGAGCAGTTCTTC. It translates to CASSQGPYNEQFF.

The rearrangement links TRBV5-8 to TRBJ1-3; no clear D gene. Trimming pared 3 bases from V and 0 bases from J, leaving 16 bases between. From germline, CDR1 is SGHTS and CDR2 YDEGEE. This CDR3 comprises 17 residues. Here the CDR3 DNA reads TGTGCCAGCAGCTCGGTGGACTCAGGATACTCTGGAAACACCATATATTTT. This translates into CASSSVDSGYSGNTIYF. Drawing the rest from reference TRBV5-8 and TRBJ1-3, the complete variable domain is EAGVTQSPTHLIKTRGQQATLRCSPISGHTSVYWYQQALGLGLQFLLWYDEGEERNRGNFPPRFSGRQFPNYSSELNVNALELEDSALYLCASSSVDSGYSGNTIYFGEGSWLTVV.

The rearrangement joins TRBV7-2 to TRBJ2-1; possible D gene TRBD1, 6 bases. The CDR3 loop spans 14 amino acids. V was trimmed by 6 bases and J by 4 bases, leaving 13 bases between them. The germline CDR1 and CDR2 sequences are SGHTA and FQGNSA. The CDR3 region is CASSRAGTYNEQFF. Here the CDR3 DNA reads TGTGCCAGCAGTAGAGCCGGGACATACAATGAGCAGTTCTTC.

The chain combines TRBV24-1 with TRBJ2-2, with 9 bases fitting TRBD1. V was clipped by 10 bases and J by 5 bases; unmatched bases: 7. The CDR3 extends over 14 amino acids. Per germline, CDR1 KGHDR and CDR2 SFDVKD. The CDR3 region has the DNA TGTGCCACAGCCGGGACAGGGAGTACCGGGGAGCTGTTTTTT. Amino acid sequence: CATAGTGSTGELFF.

J is TRBJ2-5 and V is TRBV20-1; D gene unclear. V shed 6 bases and J shed 4 bases, with 9 bases lying between them. The CDR3 is 11 residues long. Looked up from germline, CDR1 is DFQATT and CDR2 is SNEGSKA (reference sequence). CDR3 protein: CSAISGETQYF. CDR3 DNA: TGCAGTGCCATCAGTGGAGAGACCCAGTACTTC.

This CDR3 is CASSGLVTDTQYF. The CDR3 bases are TGCGCCAGCAGCGGACTAGTCACAGATACGCAGTATTTT. The chain has TRBV4-3 and TRBJ2-3; TRBD2 matches 7 bases. With 5 bases clipped from V and 2 bases from J, the junction kept 1 base outside the gene matches. Per germline, CDR1 LGHNA and CDR2 YSLEER. The CDR3 contains 13 residues.

In nucleotides, the CDR3 is TGTGCCAGCTCACAGGACAGAAACTATGGCTACACCTTC. This encodes CASSQDRNYGYTF. J is TRBJ1-2 and V is TRBV18, with D tentatively TRBD1 (6 bases). V was cut by 4 bases and J by 2 bases, with 8 bases left in between. The CDR3 runs 13 residues. CDR1 and CDR2 from the germline V gene are KGHSH and LQKENI.

V usage is TRBV14 and J usage is TRBJ2-7; 7 positions match TRBD2. The CDR3 sequence is 13 residues long. Trimming removed 1 base from V and 6 bases from J; junction bases left unmatched: 3. Germline V gene lookup returns CDR1 SGHDN and CDR2 FVKESK. CDR3 protein: CASSQVASGEQYV. The CDR3 DNA reads TGTGCCAGCAGCCAAGTCGCTAGCGGCGAGCAGTACGTC.

V usage is TRBV14 and J usage is TRBJ2-5; 7 bases agree with TRBD1. V lost 0 bases to trimming and J lost 7 bases; unmatched junction nucleotides: 8. Germline V lookup: CDR1 SGHDN, CDR2 FVKESK. This CDR3 contains 15 residues. The CDR3 spells CASSQEIGGLGTQYF. The DNA of the CDR3 is TGTGCCAGCAGCCAAGAAATAGGGGGCTTGGGGACCCAGTACTTC.

The chain is built from TRBV7-2 and TRBJ2-5; weak D call: TRBD2 (6 bases). The CDR3 sequence is 16 residues long. CDR1 is SGHTA and CDR2 is FQGNSA in the germline V gene. The germline V and J ends were trimmed by 3 bases and 4 bases, with 18 bases remaining between them. CDR3 protein: CASSFSTGSGSETQYF. CDR3 sequence (DNA): TGTGCCAGCAGCTTTAGTACGGGAAGCGGGTCAGAGACCCAGTACTTC.

Points on this clone: Different DNA sequences within this sample yield the same CDR3. The chain couples TRBV10-3 to TRBJ2-2, with D maybe TRBD2 (6 bases). Germline V gene lookup returns CDR1 ENHRY and CDR2 SYGVKD. The CDR3 totals 13 residues. The V end was cut by 6 bases, the J end by 4 bases, with 9 bases between. The CDR3 DNA reads as TGTGCCATCAGACTAGCCGGCACCGGGGAGCTGTTTTTT. It is translated as CAIRLAGTGELFF.

This clone occurred a few times. Other DNA sequences in this sample translate to the same CDR3. The chain joins TRBV29-1 to TRBJ2-3, with 10 bases fitting TRBD1. J lost 1 base, V lost 7 bases, and 2 bases had no gene match. Germline loops: CDR1 SQVTM, CDR2 ANQGSEA. This CDR3 has 13 amino acids. CDR3 DNA sequence: TGCAGCGGGGACAGGGGAGGCACAGATACGCAGTATTTT. It encodes CSGDRGGTDTQYF.

This chain connects TRBV24-1 to TRBJ2-5, with 7 bases aligning to TRBD1. Germline values: CDR1 KGHDR, CDR2 SFDVKD. V shed 4 bases, J shed 2 bases, and the junction held 9 bases outside the gene matches. CDR3 length equals 16 residues. CDR3 nucleotides: TGTGCCACCAGTGACCCCGGACAGGCGCCACAAGAGACCCAGTACTTC. Its protein is CATSDPGQAPQETQYF.

V gene TRBV19 combines with J gene TRBJ2-2, with 9 nucleotides matching TRBD2. Germline V lookup: CDR1 LNHDA, CDR2 SQIVND (reference sequence). The CDR3 covers 14 residues. Trimming at V came to 5 bases and at J to 6 bases, leaving 4 bases not matched to a gene. CDR3 nucleotide sequence: TGTGCCAGTAGTGTGGCTAGCGGGGCCGGGGAGCTGTTTTTT. It is translated as CASSVASGAGELFF.

This clone was counted only a few times. V gene TRBV11-2 combines with J gene TRBJ2-1, with 7 positions matching TRBD2. The ends lost 5 bases at V and 2 bases at J; junction bases unmatched: 12. The CDR3 spans 17 residues. The germline CDR1 and CDR2 sequences are SGHAT and FQNNGV. The CDR3 DNA reads as TGTGCCAGCAGCCGCAAACCCCTAGCGGCACCCTACAATGAGCAGTTCTTC. It encodes CASSRKPLAAPYNEQFF.

The chain links TRBV5-6 to TRBJ1-2; no clear D. Per germline, CDR1 SGHDT and CDR2 YYEEEE. This CDR3 contains 17 residues. V was clipped by 0 bases and J by 4 bases, with 19 bases between them. Written as DNA, the CDR3 is TGTGCCAGCAGCTTGGGCGGAGGTATGAGGGTTAGCTATGGCTACACCTTC. It is translated as CASSLGGGMRVSYGYTF.

The rearrangement uses TRBV6-5 and TRBJ1-1, with D perhaps TRBD1 (5 bases). Looked up from germline, CDR1 is MNHEY and CDR2 is SVGAGI. V was shortened by 3 bases and J by 1 base, with 9 bases between the two germline ends. The CDR3 contains 14 residues. This chain's CDR3 is CASSYGQGNTEAFF. The CDR3 DNA is TGTGCCAGCAGTTATGGTCAGGGGAACACTGAAGCTTTCTTT.

The chain recombines TRBV7-8 with TRBJ2-1; tentatively, D is TRBD1 (7 bases). The germline V and J ends were trimmed by 8 bases and 4 bases, with 18 bases remaining between them. Germline V CDR1 and CDR2: SGHVS, FQNEAQ. The CDR3 length is 15 residues. CDR3 residues: CASCQGGFCYNEQFF. The CDR3 DNA follows: TGTGCCAGCTGCCAGGGGGGCTTCTGTTACAATGAGCAGTTCTTC.

The chain recombines TRBV6-5 with TRBJ1-3; D not resolved. Germline V CDR1 and CDR2: MNHEY, SVGAGI. The CDR3 loop spans 14 amino acids. Trimming took off 4 bases at V and 0 bases at J, with 7 bases between the two ends. Here the CDR3 DNA reads TGTGCCAGCAGTTCTGCGAGCTCTGGAAACACCATATATTTT. Amino acids: CASSSASSGNTIYF.

V is TRBV18 and J is TRBJ2-5, with 10 bases fitting TRBD2. The CDR3 has 16 amino acids. The ends lost 0 bases at V and 5 bases at J; junction bases unmatched: 6. The germline CDR1 and CDR2 sequences are KGHSH and LQKENI. The CDR3 DNA reads TGTGCCAGCTCACCACCGGGAGCGGGGGGGCGTGAGACCCAGTACTTC. As protein: CASSPPGAGGRETQYF.

V is TRBV7-2 and J is TRBJ1-3; tentatively, D is TRBD1 (6 bases). V gave up 5 bases and J gave up 10 bases, with 15 bases separating them. The CDR3 spans 13 residues. Germline values: CDR1 SGHTA, CDR2 FQGNSA. The CDR3 bases are TGTGCCAGCAGCCCCCGTACAGGGAAGACCATATATTTT. Amino acid sequence: CASSPRTGKTIYF.

This rearrangement joins TRBV18 to TRBJ1-1, with a weak D call TRBD1 (6 bases). Per the germline V gene, CDR1 is KGHSH and CDR2 is LQKENI. V dropped 5 bases and J dropped 3 bases, with 10 bases sitting between them. The CDR3 has 13 residues. The CDR3 loop reads CASSSGQDTEAFF. The CDR3 DNA reads TGTGCCAGCTCATCGGGACAAGACACTGAAGCTTTCTTT.

The chain is built from TRBV7-2 and TRBJ1-2; the D gene is possibly TRBD1 (6 bases). V lost 3 bases to trimming and J lost 3 bases, with 8 bases between them. The CDR3 contains 13 residues. Germline V gene data show CDR1 as SGHTA and CDR2 as FQGNSA. The CDR3 sequence is CASSFGGDYGYTF. CDR3 DNA: TGTGCCAGCAGCTTTGGGGGCGACTATGGCTACACCTTC.

This clone was counted once. The V and J genes are TRBV5-1 and TRBJ2-3; the D gene is possibly TRBD2 (5 bases). The CDR3 spans 15 residues. Trimming took off 0 bases at V and 5 bases at J, with 13 bases between the two ends. Germline V CDR1 and CDR2: SGHRS, YFSETQ. The CDR3 bases are TGCGCCAGCAGCTTGGCCGGGGTCCGGGGAGATACGCAGTATTTT. Protein: CASSLAGVRGDTQYF.

V is TRBV6-5 and J is TRBJ1-3; D possibly corresponds to TRBD1 (5 bases). The CDR3 length is 13 residues. Germline CDR1 MNHEY, CDR2 SVGAGI. Trimming cost V 7 bases and J 3 bases, with 10 bases left between them. CDR3 DNA sequence: TGTGCCAGCACTCGGGACTTTGGAAACACCATATATTTT. Translating it yields CASTRDFGNTIYF.

The chain couples TRBV7-3 to TRBJ2-6; perhaps TRBD1 as D (5 bases). Trimming stripped 5 bases from V and 4 bases from J, with 9 bases between. This CDR3 region has 14 residues. In germline, CDR1 is SGHTA, CDR2 FQGTGA. The CDR3 is CASSPGSGANVLTF. CDR3 nucleotide sequence: TGTGCCAGCAGCCCAGGGTCCGGGGCCAACGTCCTGACTTTC.

The chain employs TRBV27 and TRBJ1-5, with D possibly matching TRBD1 (6 bases). The CDR3 is made up of 14 amino acids. The germline gives CDR1 MNHEY, CDR2 SMNVEV (reference sequence). V was shortened by 5 bases and J by 4 bases, with 12 bases between the two germline ends. The DNA for the CDR3 is TGTGCCAGCAGTGCCGGGACAAGGAATCAGCCCCAGCATTTT. It encodes CASSAGTRNQPQHF.

The chain links TRBV29-1 to TRBJ2-3, with TRBD1 as a possible D gene (6 bases). Between the trimmed V and J ends, which lost 4 bases and 2 bases, there was a span of 19 bases. The CDR3 runs 16 residues. Germline V gene lookup returns CDR1 SQVTM and CDR2 ANQGSEA. The CDR3 DNA follows: TGCAGCGTTGCGAGCCAACCTGGGGGCTACACAGATACGCAGTATTTT. Translation gives CSVASQPGGYTDTQYF.